What follows are 18 T cell receptor beta chains derived from one specimen sequenced in a study of OX40 agonist ivuxolimab in advanced cancers. Measured with immunoSEQ multiplex PCR; TCRdb has only the in-frame clones, and not every one. The table lists 84,000 or so clones, approximately 95% of them singletons. The sample here was CD4+ or CD8+ T cells sorted from blood, taken in a trial of the OX40 agonist ivuxolimab. Source of these receptors: an adult with an advanced solid tumor such as melanoma, head and neck, liver or kidney cancer.

The chain couples TRBV4-1 to TRBJ2-7; 9 positions match TRBD2. The CDR3 is 15 amino acids. Trimming took 3 bases from V and 4 from J; bases not matched to a gene: 7. Germline lookup yields CDR1 MGHRA and CDR2 YSYEKL. CDR3 DNA: TGCGCCAGCAGCCAGGCGGGAGGGCCTGGATACGAGCAGTACTTC. Protein product: CASSQAGGPGYEQYF.

V is TRBV19 and J is TRBJ2-5, with D hard to call. CDR1 LNHDA and CDR2 SQIVND come from the germline V gene (reference sequence). V shed 6 bases and J shed 4 bases, with 6 bases lying between them. This CDR3 comprises 11 residues. CDR3 DNA sequence: TGTGCCAGTAGCTACAGAGAGACCCAGTACTTC. Amino acids: CASSYRETQYF. Looking up the rest from reference TRBV19 and TRBJ2-5 gives the full variable domain: DGGITQSPKYLFRKEGQNVTLSCEQNLNHDAMYWYRQDPGQGLRLIYYSQIVNDFQKGDIAEGYSVSREKKESFPLTVTSAQKNPTAFYLCASSYRETQYFGPGTRLLVL.

This clone was seen a single time. The chain combines TRBV5-6 with TRBJ1-1; no clear D gene. Germline V gene sequence: CDR1 SGHDT, CDR2 YYEEEE. The CDR3 has 11 amino acids. Trimming left V 3 bases short and J 3 bases short, with 3 bases between. Here the CDR3 DNA reads TGTGCCAGCAGCTGGGACACTGAAGCTTTCTTT. Translated: CASSWDTEAFF.

The chain couples TRBV4-3 to TRBJ2-1, with 8 bases matching TRBD2. With V trimmed by 1 base and J by 7 bases, 6 bases remained unmatched. The CDR3 is made up of 15 amino acids. The germline CDR1 and CDR2 sequences are LGHNA and YSLEER. CDR3 protein: CASSQGSGSANEQFF. CDR3 nucleotide sequence: TGCGCCAGCAGCCAAGGGAGCGGGAGTGCGAATGAGCAGTTCTTC.

The chain joins TRBV9 to TRBJ2-3, with unresolved D. Trimming removed 3 bases from V and 2 bases from J, with 4 bases in between. Germline CDR1 SGDLS, CDR2 YYNGEE. This CDR3 is built from 12 residues. The CDR3 sequence: CASSEPTDTQYF. The DNA for the CDR3 is TGTGCCAGCAGCGAACCCACAGATACGCAGTATTTT.

This clone was seen just once. The V gene is TRBV7-9, the J gene TRBJ2-3; the match to TRBD2 covers 8 bases. This CDR3 comprises 15 residues. The V gene's germline CDR1 is SEHNR and CDR2 FQNEAQ (reference sequence). Trimming cost V 5 bases and J 1 base; bases outside gene matches: 5. The CDR3 nucleotides are TGTGCCAGCAGCCAGACAGCGGGGGGCACAGATACGCAGTATTTT. Translation gives CASSQTAGGTDTQYF.

The rearrangement links TRBV19 to TRBJ2-7; D gene ambiguous. The CDR3 length is 13 residues. Trimming removed 1 base from V and 4 bases from J, with 8 bases in between. Germline lookup yields CDR1 LNHDA and CDR2 SQIVND (reference sequence). This CDR3 is CASSIGPGYEQYF. In DNA, the CDR3 is TGTGCCAGTAGTATAGGTCCCGGATACGAGCAGTACTTC.

This clone was found a few times. The CDR3 spells CASSQSGTSRETQYF. For the CDR3, the DNA is TGCGCCAGCAGCCAATCCGGGACTAGCAGAGAGACCCAGTACTTC. This sequence joins TRBV4-3 and TRBJ2-5, with 9 bases that match TRBD2. Trimming cost V 2 bases and J 4 bases; bases outside gene matches: 5. The CDR3 loop spans 15 amino acids. Germline-derived CDR1 and CDR2 are LGHNA and YSLEER.

V is TRBV7-6 and J is TRBJ2-7; 10 positions match TRBD2. The CDR3 has 14 residues. CDR1 is SGHVS, CDR2 FNYEAQ, per germline. V was pared by 5 bases and J by 3 bases, with 4 bases of the junction left unmatched. CDR3 nucleotides: TGTGCCAGCAGCCCTTGGACTAGCGGCTACGAGCAGTACTTC. Its translation is CASSPWTSGYEQYF.

The rearrangement links TRBV7-6 to TRBJ2-7, with D maybe TRBD2 (6 bases). Trimming removed 2 bases at V and 1 base at J, with 6 bases between. The CDR3 covers 13 residues. The germline V gene has CDR1 SGHVS and CDR2 FNYEAQ. For the CDR3, the DNA is TGTGCCAGCAGCTTAAGCGGGTCCTACGAGCAGTACTTC. Its protein is CASSLSGSYEQYF.

The chain couples TRBV7-6 to TRBJ2-3; D might be TRBD1 (5 bases). Trimming cost V 1 base and J 4 bases, with 15 bases left between them. CDR1 is SGHVS, CDR2 FNYEAQ, per germline. There are 16 residues in the CDR3. The chain's CDR3 is CASSLEGKGFADTQYF. CDR3 nucleotide sequence: TGTGCCAGCAGCTTAGAGGGGAAGGGCTTTGCAGATACGCAGTATTTT. The full variable domain, rest sourced from reference TRBV7-6 and TRBJ2-3, is GAGVSQSPRYKVTKRGQDVALRCDPISGHVSLYWYRQALGQGPEFLTYFNYEAQQDKSGLPNDRFSAERPEGSISTLTIQRTEQRDSAMYRCASSLEGKGFADTQYFGPGTRLTVL.

The rearrangement uses TRBV5-5 and TRBJ2-1; TRBD2 agrees at 11 bases. Unmatched junction bases numbered 6, after V lost 4 bases and J lost 6 bases. Germline V lookup: CDR1 SGHKS, CDR2 YYEKEE (reference sequence). This CDR3 region has 15 residues. This CDR3 is CASSITSGSANEQFF. The CDR3, as DNA: TGTGCCAGCAGCATTACTAGCGGGAGTGCCAATGAGCAGTTCTTC.

There are a few counts of this clone. J is TRBJ2-7 and V is TRBV9; 9 nucleotides line up with TRBD2. Germline V gene lookup returns CDR1 SGDLS and CDR2 YYNGEE. The CDR3 is made up of 16 amino acids. The trim removed 0 bases at V and 2 bases at J, leaving 6 bases unmatched. CDR3 sequence reads: CASSVGGREGAYEQYF. The CDR3 nucleotides read TGTGCCAGCAGCGTAGGTGGGCGGGAGGGGGCCTACGAGCAGTACTTC. The variable domain in full, with the rest retrieved from reference TRBV9 and TRBJ2-7, is DSGVTQTPKHLITATGQRVTLRCSPRSGDLSVYWYQQSLDQGLQFLIQYYNGEERAKGNILERFSAQQFPDLHSELNLSSLELGDSALYFCASSVGGREGAYEQYFGPGTRLTVT.

CDR3 protein: CASSQDAFYGYTF. In DNA form, the CDR3 reads TGTGCCAGCAGCCAAGATGCGTTCTATGGCTACACCTTC. The chain recombines TRBV4-2 with TRBJ1-2; D is unresolved. This CDR3 is 13 amino acids long. CDR1 is LGHNA and CDR2 is YNFKEQ in the germline V gene. Trimming stripped 0 bases from V and 4 bases from J, with 6 bases between.

The chain links TRBV9 to TRBJ2-1; 12 positions agree with TRBD2. The CDR3 spans 15 residues. The germline CDR1 and CDR2 sequences are SGDLS and YYNGEE. V dropped 4 bases and J dropped 4; count of bases not matched to a gene: 3. CDR3 sequence reads: CASSTGLAGYNEQFF. The CDR3 nucleotides are TGTGCCAGCAGCACCGGACTAGCGGGATACAATGAGCAGTTCTTC.

This chain connects TRBV5-8 to TRBJ2-7; D is undetermined. Trimming took 2 bases from V and 6 from J, leaving 9 bases between them. Germline V gene lookup returns CDR1 SGHTS and CDR2 YDEGEE. This CDR3 contains 12 residues. The CDR3 loop is CASSFGWVEQYF. In DNA form, the CDR3 reads TGTGCCAGCAGCTTTGGATGGGTCGAGCAGTACTTC.

The sample holds one count of this clone. The V and J genes are TRBV7-6 and TRBJ2-7, with 9 bases that match TRBD2. V lost 4 bases and J lost 7; bases outside the gene matches: 17. From germline, CDR1 is SGHVS and CDR2 FNYEAQ. The CDR3 sequence is 17 residues long. The CDR3 loop reads CASSSSTLAGQVREQYF. The DNA for the CDR3 is TGTGCCAGCAGCTCATCTACCCTAGCGGGGCAAGTTCGGGAGCAGTACTTC. The full variable domain, rest sourced from reference TRBV7-6 and TRBJ2-7, is GAGVSQSPRYKVTKRGQDVALRCDPISGHVSLYWYRQALGQGPEFLTYFNYEAQQDKSGLPNDRFSAERPEGSISTLTIQRTEQRDSAMYRCASSSSTLAGQVREQYFGPGTRLTVT.

This chain links TRBV7-9 with TRBJ2-7; weak D call: TRBD2 (6 bases). The V and J ends lost 3 bases and 0 bases respectively, with 9 bases between them. CDR1 SEHNR and CDR2 FQNEAQ come from the germline V gene (reference sequence). This CDR3 contains 14 residues. The CDR3 protein is CASSLAGSSYEQYF. CDR3 DNA sequence: TGTGCCAGCAGCTTGGCGGGATCCTCCTACGAGCAGTACTTC.